A single sample is the source of the 21 T cell receptor beta chains below, sequenced in a study of blood T cell repertoires in COVID-19. TCRdb's copy holds only in-frame clones and misses some; the assay was immunoSEQ multiplex PCR. This table holds a few hundred thousand clones, about 89% found once. Input material: peripheral blood. These receptor sequences come from a middle-aged man who had recovered from COVID-19.

The J gene is TRBJ2-7, the V gene TRBV10-2; a weak D match, TRBD1 (7 bases). Germline V CDR1 and CDR2: WSHSY, SAAADI. Trimming cost V 8 bases and J 0 bases, with 20 bases left between them. This CDR3 is 16 amino acids long. CDR3 loop: CASERSGGSRSYEQYF. The CDR3 bases are TGCGCCAGCGAACGTTCAGGGGGGTCACGCTCCTACGAGCAGTACTTC.

The CDR3 coding sequence is TGTGCCAGCAGCTTATCTGCGGTAGCGGGGGCGTACCAAGAGACCCAGTACTTC. Protein sequence: CASSLSAVAGAYQETQYF. The chain uses TRBV7-2 and TRBJ2-5; 9 bases map to TRBD2. The CDR3 extends over 18 amino acids. CDR1 and CDR2 from the germline V gene are SGHTA and FQGNSA. The trim removed 2 bases at V and 0 bases at J, leaving 10 bases unmatched.

J is TRBJ2-6 and V is TRBV30, with TRBD1 identical over 12 bases. Trimming removed 0 bases from V and 2 bases from J; junction bases left unmatched: 5. Germline CDR1 GTSNPN, CDR2 SVGIG (reference sequence). There are 18 residues in the CDR3. The CDR3 DNA is TGTGCCTGGAGTGTACTTTGGGACAGGGGGCCTGGGGCCAACGTCCTGACTTTC. This sequence encodes CAWSVLWDRGPGANVLTF.

This clone was recorded a few times. The chain is built from TRBV5-6 and TRBJ1-2; TRBD1 agrees at 10 bases. V lost 4 bases and J lost 9; bases outside the gene matches: 6. Germline V lookup: CDR1 SGHDT, CDR2 YYEEEE. The CDR3 is 13 residues long. The CDR3 DNA is TGTGCCAGCAGCGTGACAGGGGGCGCGAGCTACACCTTC. Translated: CASSVTGGASYTF. The full variable domain, in which reference TRBV5-6 and TRBJ1-2 provide the parts outside the CDR3, is DAGVTQSPTHLIKTRGQQVTLRCSPKSGHDTVSWYQQALGQGPQFIFQYYEEEERQRGNFPDRFSGHQFPNYSSELNVNALLLGDSALYLCASSVTGGASYTFGSGTRLTVV.

The chain has TRBV10-1 and TRBJ1-3; D not certain. Trimming stripped 3 bases from V and 0 bases from J, with 3 bases between. Germline values: CDR1 WNHNN, CDR2 SYGVQD (reference sequence). The CDR3 runs to 13 residues. CDR3 nucleotides: TGCGCCAGCAGTGACTACTCTGGAAACACCATATATTTT. This sequence encodes CASSDYSGNTIYF.

The J gene is TRBJ2-5, the V gene TRBV11-2; 8 nucleotides line up with TRBD1. The CDR3 is 16 residues long. The trim removed 5 bases at V and 1 base at J, leaving 9 bases unmatched. Germline V gene data show CDR1 as SGHAT and CDR2 as FQNNGV. CDR3 region: CASSLRRTGTQETQYF. The CDR3 region has the DNA TGTGCCAGCAGCCTTAGACGGACAGGGACCCAAGAGACCCAGTACTTC.

The chain links TRBV29-1 to TRBJ1-1, with D possibly being TRBD1 (6 bases). Germline V gene lookup returns CDR1 SQVTM and CDR2 ANQGSEA. The CDR3 is made up of 14 amino acids. V lost 3 bases, J lost 1 base, and 12 bases lay in between. The CDR3 protein is CSVDAKGGNTEAFF. The CDR3 DNA reads TGCAGCGTTGATGCTAAAGGGGGGAACACTGAAGCTTTCTTT. The entire variable domain, with the rest obtained from reference TRBV29-1 and TRBJ1-1, is as follows: SAVISQKPSRDICQRGTSLTIQCQVDSQVTMMFWYRQQPGQSLTLIATANQGSEATYESGFVIDKFPISRPNLTFSTLTVSNMSPEDSSIYLCSVDAKGGNTEAFFGQGTRLTVV.

This chain uses TRBV2 with TRBJ2-5, with D tentatively TRBD2 (6 bases). In germline, CDR1 is SNHLY, CDR2 FYNNEI. Trimming removed 10 bases from V and 5 bases from J, with 17 bases in between. The CDR3 loop spans 13 amino acids. CDR3 in amino acids: CATLGGVGETQYF. The CDR3 region has the DNA TGTGCCACCTTGGGGGGAGTCGGGGAGACCCAGTACTTC.

This clone was seen a few times. The chain is built from TRBV4-2 and TRBJ2-7; 12 bases align to TRBD2. This CDR3 region has 17 residues. V lost 0 bases and J lost 3; bases outside the gene matches: 6. CDR1 and CDR2 from the germline V gene are LGHNA and YNFKEQ. Here the CDR3 reads CASSQDHRTSGNYEQYF. CDR3 nucleotides: TGTGCCAGCAGCCAAGATCACAGGACTAGCGGGAACTACGAGCAGTACTTC.

V and J are TRBV18 and TRBJ1-3; 7 bases are a match to TRBD1. The length of the CDR3 is 14 residues. The germline CDR1 and CDR2 sequences are KGHSH and LQKENI. V lost 3 bases, J lost 6 bases, and 5 bases stayed unmatched. This chain's CDR3 is CASSPTTGENTIYF. CDR3 nucleotides: TGTGCCAGCTCACCGACTACAGGGGAAAACACCATATATTTT.

The V and J genes are TRBV6-6 and TRBJ2-7, with D perhaps TRBD1 (6 bases). Trimming took 0 bases from V and 6 from J, leaving 15 bases between them. The CDR3 sequence is 15 residues long. The V gene's germline CDR1 is MNHNY and CDR2 SVGAGI (reference sequence). The CDR3 region has the DNA TGTGCCAGCAGTTACTCAGGTCAGGGGTTAACCGAGCAGTACTTC. Translating it yields CASSYSGQGLTEQYF.

The chain has TRBV9 and TRBJ2-1, with TRBD2 matching over 9 bases. Trimming removed 2 bases from V and 8 bases from J; junction bases left unmatched: 17. Germline V gene data show CDR1 as SGDLS and CDR2 as YYNGEE. This CDR3 has 18 amino acids. CDR3 region: CASSVTSGRRGTSDEQFF. CDR3 in DNA: TGTGCCAGCAGCGTGACTAGCGGCCGAAGGGGGACCTCGGATGAGCAGTTCTTC. Complete variable domain (other parts from reference TRBV9 and TRBJ2-1): DSGVTQTPKHLITATGQRVTLRCSPRSGDLSVYWYQQSLDQGLQFLIQYYNGEERAKGNILERFSAQQFPDLHSELNLSSLELGDSALYFCASSVTSGRRGTSDEQFFGPGTRLTVL.

The rearrangement joins TRBV7-8 to TRBJ2-7; 10 nucleotides align to TRBD2. The CDR3 spans 18 residues. The germline CDR1 and CDR2 sequences are SGHVS and FQNEAQ. V gave up 5 bases and J gave up 0 bases; unmatched junction bases: 13. For the CDR3, the DNA is TGTGCCAGCAGCCCGACAACCCTTCTAGCGGGGGACTCCTACGAGCAGTACTTC. It encodes CASSPTTLLAGDSYEQYF.

This clone appeared a few times. This sequence joins TRBV20-1 and TRBJ2-3; 8 nucleotides align to TRBD2. The CDR3 has 15 amino acids. After removal of 3 bases from V and 1 base from J, the junction contained 6 bases not matched to a gene. CDR1 is DFQATT, CDR2 SNEGSKA, per germline (reference sequence). The CDR3 bases are TGCAGTGCTAGTGAGGTAGCGGGACGCACAGATACGCAGTATTTT. Translating gives CSASEVAGRTDTQYF.

This clone was detected a few times. V gene TRBV7-3 combines with J gene TRBJ2-1, with TRBD2 matching 10 bases. From germline, CDR1 is SGHTA and CDR2 FQGTGA. The CDR3 length is 19 residues. The V and J ends lost 4 bases and 4 bases, in that order; junction bases with no gene match: 16. The CDR3 DNA reads TGTGCCAGCAGCTCACCTCAAGCTAGCGGGAGTCTTTCTTACAATGAGCAGTTCTTC. The encoded protein is CASSSPQASGSLSYNEQFF. Filled out from reference TRBV7-3 and TRBJ2-1, the complete variable domain reads GAGVSQTPSNKVTEKGKYVELRCDPISGHTALYWYRQSLGQGPEFLIYFQGTGAADDSGLPNDRFFAVRPEGSVSTLKIQRTERGDSAVYLCASSSPQASGSLSYNEQFFGPGTRLTVL.

This clone has only one observation. J is TRBJ1-3 and V is TRBV3-1 (or the pseudogene TRBV3-2), with a possible D match to TRBD1 (5 bases). Trimming took 1 base from V and 0 from J, leaving 7 bases between them. Germline lookup yields CDR1 LGHDT and CDR2 YNNKEL (reference sequence). This CDR3 is built from 15 residues. The CDR3 spells CASSQAGLSGNTIYF. CDR3 coding DNA: TGTGCCAGCAGCCAAGCAGGGCTCTCTGGAAACACCATATATTTT.

The chain joins TRBV3-1 (or the pseudogene TRBV3-2) to TRBJ1-2; the D gene is possibly TRBD1 (5 bases). V was shortened by 0 bases and J by 6 bases, with 11 bases between the two germline ends. The germline V gene has CDR1 LGHDT and CDR2 YNNKEL (reference sequence). This CDR3 has 14 residues. The DNA for the CDR3 is TGTGCCAGCAGCCAAGAATCAGGGTCAAATGGCTACACCTTC. Residues: CASSQESGSNGYTF.

V and J are TRBV7-7 and TRBJ2-7, with D possibly matching TRBD2 (6 bases). V lost 5 bases and J lost 1, with 15 bases in between. Per the germline V gene, CDR1 is SSHAT and CDR2 is FNYEAQ (reference sequence). The CDR3 covers 15 residues. The CDR3 sequence: CASSPQPGLSYEQYF. The DNA for the CDR3 is TGTGCCAGCAGCCCCCAACCGGGACTGTCCTACGAGCAGTACTTC. Based on the CDR3 plus reference TRBV7-7 and TRBJ2-7, the full variable domain is GAGVSQSPRYKVTKRGQDVTLRCDPISSHATLYWYQQALGQGPEFLTYFNYEAQPDKSGLPSDRFSAERPEGSISTLTIQRTEQRDSAMYRCASSPQPGLSYEQYFGPGTRLTVT.

This clone has more than one count but fewer than ten. J is TRBJ1-3 and V is TRBV6-5, with D maybe TRBD1 (5 bases). Germline V gives CDR1 MNHEY, CDR2 SVGAGI. The V and J ends lost 4 bases and 5 bases respectively, with 18 bases between them. The CDR3 extends over 16 amino acids. CDR3 amino acids: CASSSQAGGQRNTIYF. The CDR3 nucleotides read TGTGCCAGCAGTTCACAAGCGGGGGGTCAGAGAAACACCATATATTTT.

The chain combines TRBV29-1 with TRBJ2-1, with 13 bases that match TRBD2. V lost 4 bases to trimming and J lost 6 bases; unmatched junction nucleotides: 6. CDR3 length: 15 amino acids. Looked up from germline, CDR1 is SQVTM and CDR2 is ANQGSEA. This chain's CDR3 is CSVGTSGGILNEQFF. The CDR3 coding sequence is TGCAGCGTTGGGACTAGCGGGGGCATCCTCAATGAGCAGTTCTTC.

This chain uses TRBV27 with TRBJ2-1; 7 nucleotides agree with TRBD1. This CDR3 spans 13 amino acids. The V segment lost 1 base and the J segment 6 bases; nucleotides outside the gene matches: 0. The germline CDR1 and CDR2 sequences are MNHEY and SMNVEV (reference sequence). Here the CDR3 reads CASSLWDSNEQFF. CDR3 nucleotide sequence: TGTGCCAGCAGTTTATGGGACAGCAATGAGCAGTTCTTC.